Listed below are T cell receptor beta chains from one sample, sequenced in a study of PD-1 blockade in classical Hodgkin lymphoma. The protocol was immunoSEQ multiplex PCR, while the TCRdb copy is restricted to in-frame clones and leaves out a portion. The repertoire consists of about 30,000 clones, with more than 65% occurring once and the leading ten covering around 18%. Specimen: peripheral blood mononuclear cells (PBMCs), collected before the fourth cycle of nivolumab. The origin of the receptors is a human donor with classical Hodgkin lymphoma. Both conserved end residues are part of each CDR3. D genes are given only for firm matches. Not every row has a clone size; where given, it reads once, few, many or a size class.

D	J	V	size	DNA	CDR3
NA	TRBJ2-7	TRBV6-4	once	TGTGCTTTCCTCAGAGCGGACAGATCATACGAGCAGTACTTC	CAFLRADRSYEQYF
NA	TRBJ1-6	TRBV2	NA	TGTGCCAGCAGTGTTAGTTGGAATTCACCCCTCCACTTT	CASSVSWNSPLHF
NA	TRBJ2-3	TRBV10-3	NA	TGTGCCATCAGTGACGGGTATAGCACAGATACGCAGTATTTT	CAISDGYSTDTQYF
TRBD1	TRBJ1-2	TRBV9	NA	TGTGCCAGCAGCGTAGCTCCCGCGACAGGGGGCGCCTATGGCTACACCTTC	CASSVAPATGGAYGYTF
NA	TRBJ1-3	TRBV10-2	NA	TGCGCCAGCAGTGCCTCGGGTTCAGGAGGAAACACCATATATTTT	CASSASGSGGNTIYF
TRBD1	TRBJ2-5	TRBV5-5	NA	TGTGCCAGCAGCCCGGACAGGGGGCAGGAAGAAGAGACCCAGTACTTC	CASSPDRGQEEETQYF
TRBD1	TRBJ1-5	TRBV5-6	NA	TGTGCCAGCAGCCACGCCGGGACAGGGTTTAATCAGCCCCAGCATTTT	CASSHAGTGFNQPQHF
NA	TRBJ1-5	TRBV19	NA	TGTGCCAGTAGTACCGGGCCTTATCAGCCCCAGCATTTT	CASSTGPYQPQHF
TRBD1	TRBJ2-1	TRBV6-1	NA	TGTGCCAGCAGTGTGACAGGGACGGAATCCTACAATGAGCAGTTCTTC	CASSVTGTESYNEQFF
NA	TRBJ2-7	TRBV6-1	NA	TGTGCCAGCAGTTTTATCGGGACATCAACCTACGAGCAGTACTTC	CASSFIGTSTYEQYF
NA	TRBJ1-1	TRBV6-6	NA	TGTGCCAGCAGTTACCGGGGCGCGTGGACTGAAGCTTTCTTT	CASSYRGAWTEAFF
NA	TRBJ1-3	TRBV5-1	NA	TGCGCCAGCAGCTTGTCGGCAGCTGGAAACACCATATATTTT	CASSLSAAGNTIYF
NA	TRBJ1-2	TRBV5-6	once	TGTGCCAGCAGCTTGAAGGGGGGAGGCTATGGCTACACCTTC	CASSLKGGGYGYTF
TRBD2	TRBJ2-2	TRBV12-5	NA	TGTGCTAGTGGTTCTCTGACTAGCGGGGGTTACACCGGGGAGCTGTTTTTT	CASGSLTSGGYTGELFF
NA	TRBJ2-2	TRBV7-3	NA	TGTGCCAGCAGCTCCGGTGGCACCGGGGAGCTGTTTTTT	CASSSGGTGELFF
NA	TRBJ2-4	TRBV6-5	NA	TGTGCCAGCAAACCTGGTAGGGGGACCAAAAACATTCAGTACTTC	CASKPGRGTKNIQYF
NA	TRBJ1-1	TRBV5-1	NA	TGCGCCAGCAGCTTGTTCCCGGGAGCTGAAGCTTTCTTT	CASSLFPGAEAFF
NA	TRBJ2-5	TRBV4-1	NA	TGCGCCAGCAGCCCCATTATGGGTCCCCAAGAGACCCAGTACTTC	CASSPIMGPQETQYF
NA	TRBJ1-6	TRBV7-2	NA	TGTGCCAGCAGCCGACAGTCTCTCAATTCACCCCTCCACTTT	CASSRQSLNSPLHF
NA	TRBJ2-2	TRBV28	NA	TGTGCCAGCAGCCGCGCCGGTGGCAACACCGGGGAGCTGTTTTTT	CASSRAGGNTGELFF
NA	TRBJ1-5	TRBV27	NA	TGTGCCAGCAGGAGGACCGGGACCTACAATCAGCCCCAGCATTTT	CASRRTGTYNQPQHF
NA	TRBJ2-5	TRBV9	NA	TGTGCCAGCAGCGTAGGGGACACCCAAGAGACCCAGTACTTC	CASSVGDTQETQYF
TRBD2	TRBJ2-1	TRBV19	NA	TGTGCCAGTAGTATCAGCGGGGGCCCTGGAGACTACAATGAGCAGTTCTTC	CASSISGGPGDYNEQFF
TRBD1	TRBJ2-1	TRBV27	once	TGTGCCAGCAGTCTAGGGACAGGCAACAATGAGCAGTTCTTC	CASSLGTGNNEQFF
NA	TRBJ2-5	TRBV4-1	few	TGCGCCAGCAGCCAAGAATCGGCGACTAGTCGGGCGGAGACCCAGTACTTC	CASSQESATSRAETQYF
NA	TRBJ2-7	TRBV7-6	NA	TGTGCCAGCAGCTTCCACGGGGGCGAGCAGTACTTC	CASSFHGGEQYF
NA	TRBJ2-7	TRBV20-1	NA	TGCAGTGCCGCAGGCTCCTACGAGCAGTACTTC	CSAAGSYEQYF
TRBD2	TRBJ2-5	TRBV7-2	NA	TGTGCCAGCAGCCCACTAGCGGGGGGTGTGGAGACCCAGTACTTC	CASSPLAGGVETQYF
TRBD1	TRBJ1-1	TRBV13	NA	TGTGCCAGCAGCCTGTGGACAGGGGCTACTGAAGCTTTCTTT	CASSLWTGATEAFF
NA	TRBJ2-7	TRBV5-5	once	TGTGCCAGCAGCTTGGAAGATTTGGGTCGGGGCTCCTACGAGCAGTACTTC	CASSLEDLGRGSYEQYF
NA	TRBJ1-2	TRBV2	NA	TGTGCCAGCACCGGGGCTAACTATGGCTACACCTTC	CASTGANYGYTF
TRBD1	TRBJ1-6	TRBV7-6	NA	TGTGCCAGCAGCGAGGACAGGGTCGGTAATAATTCACCCCTCCACTTT	CASSEDRVGNNSPLHF
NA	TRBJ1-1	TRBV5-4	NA	TGTGCCAGCAGCTTGGAAACGGGTTTCTCTATGAACACTGAAGCTTTCTTT	CASSLETGFSMNTEAFF
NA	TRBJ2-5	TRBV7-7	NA	TGTGCTAGCAGCCCAGGGACCGGCGAGACCCAGTACTTC	CASSPGTGETQYF
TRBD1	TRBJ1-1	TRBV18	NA	TGTGCCAGCTCACCGACACGGACAGGGCCGAACACTGAAGCTTTCTTT	CASSPTRTGPNTEAFF
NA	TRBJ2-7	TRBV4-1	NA	TGCGCCAGCAGCCAAGTGACAGCCTCTCAGCAGTACTTC	CASSQVTASQQYF
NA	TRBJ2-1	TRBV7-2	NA	TGTGCCAGCAGCCAAACACGGGGGGCTATGAGGAATGAGCAGTTCTTC	CASSQTRGAMRNEQFF
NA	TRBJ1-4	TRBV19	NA	TGTGCCAGTAGAATTATTAACGGGATTAATGAAAAACTGTTTTTT	CASRIINGINEKLFF
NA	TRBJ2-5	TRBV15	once	TGTGCCACCAGCAGAGTGGGAATAGGTGTGGGAGAGACCCAGTACTTC	CATSRVGIGVGETQYF
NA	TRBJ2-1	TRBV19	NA	TGTGCCAGTAGTATAGAGAACAGCCAAGAGCAGTTCTTC	CASSIENSQEQFF
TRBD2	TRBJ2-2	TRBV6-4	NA	TGTGCCAGCAGTGATCGAGCGGGGGGAACCGGGGAGCTGTTTTTT	CASSDRAGGTGELFF